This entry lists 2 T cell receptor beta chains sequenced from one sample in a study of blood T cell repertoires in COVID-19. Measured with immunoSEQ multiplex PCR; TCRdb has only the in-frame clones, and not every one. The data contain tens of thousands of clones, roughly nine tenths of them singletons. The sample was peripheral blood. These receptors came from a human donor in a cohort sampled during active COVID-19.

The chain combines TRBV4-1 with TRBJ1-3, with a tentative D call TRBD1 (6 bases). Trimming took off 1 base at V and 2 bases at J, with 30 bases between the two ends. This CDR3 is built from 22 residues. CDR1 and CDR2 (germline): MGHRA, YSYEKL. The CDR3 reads CASSQGAPRSPTPRGPGNTIYF. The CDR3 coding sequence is TGCGCCAGCAGCCAAGGCGCCCCTCGCAGCCCCACGCCCAGGGGACCTGGAAACACCATATATTTT.

CDR3 sequence: CASSAPGSGDEKLFF. The CDR3 DNA is TGTGCCAGCAGCGCGCCCGGGAGCGGGGATGAAAAACTGTTTTTT. The chain links TRBV5-4 to TRBJ1-4; D call uncertain. Germline V gene lookup returns CDR1 SGHNT and CDR2 YYREEE (reference sequence). Trimming removed 4 bases at V and 6 bases at J, with 16 bases between. This CDR3 is 15 amino acids long.